This paragraph covers one T cell receptor (beta chain) sequence. Antigen specificity is unknown. This specimen comes from a study of beta chain features in type 1 diabetes. This CDR3 has 14 amino acids. The V and J ends lost 4 bases and 1 base respectively, with 12 bases between them. Looked up from germline, CDR1 is SGHRS and CDR2 is YFSETQ. What was sequenced were expressed TCRB transcripts, since all of the isolated RNA had been reverse transcribed. Assay: immunoSEQ multiplex PCR; the TCRdb copy retains only in-frame clones and omits some. The data hold over 600,000 clones, with 9.5% to 15% observed a single time. Overall study findings and caveats: Shortening that was moderate but significant affected the TCRB CDR3s of Type 1 diabetes patients in all four CD4+ subsets.

This chain links TRBV5-1 with TRBJ2-7; TRBD1 might be the D (6 bases). This TCR was recovered from a man aged 30-40 years with type 1 diabetes. Sequenced sample: naive CD4+ T cells from blood. The CDR3 DNA reads as TGCGCCAGCAGCCGATTACAGGGTTCCTACGAGCAGTACTTC. This encodes CASSRLQGSYEQYF.